Listed below are T cell receptor beta chains from one sample, sequenced in a study of blood T cell repertoires in COVID-19. TCRdb's copy holds only in-frame clones and misses some; the assay was immunoSEQ multiplex PCR. The table records hundreds of thousands of clones, less than 90% of them present only once. Sequenced input: peripheral blood. The source is a woman aged 45-65 years with COVID-19, enrolled during active disease. The CDR3 runs from the conserved cysteine through the conserved F or W. Each record gives: V gene, D gene, J gene, clone size, CDR3 DNA, CDR3 protein. A D gene is named only where the DNA matches it firmly. Clone sizes are given selectively: once, few, many, or a class where the clone is expanded.

>TRBV13|NA|TRBJ1-2|once
TGTGCCAGCAGCTTCTACCAGACAGCCCTTGCGGACTATGGCTACACCTTC
CASSFYQTALADYGYTF
>TRBV5-4|TRBD1|TRBJ1-2|NA
TGTGCCAGCACCGACGCAGGGGGCGCCGACTATGGCTACACCTTC
CASTDAGGADYGYTF
>TRBV30|TRBD1|TRBJ1-6|NA
TGTGCCTCCAATCCCGGGACAGTAAGCTCCTATAATTCACCCCTCCACTTT
CASNPGTVSSYNSPLHF
>TRBV6-5|NA|TRBJ1-2|NA
TGTGCCAGCACAGGCAGGGTAGGGGATGGCTACACCTTC
CASTGRVGDGYTF
>TRBV7-2|NA|TRBJ2-3|NA
TGTGCCAGCAGCTTCTCCTGGGGGGTCACAGATACGCAGTATTTT
CASSFSWGVTDTQYF
>TRBV6-1|TRBD1|TRBJ1-5|NA
TGTGCCAGCAGTGAAGGTCATGACAGGGGTGGACAGCCCCAGCATTTT
CASSEGHDRGGQPQHF
>TRBV19|NA|TRBJ1-2|NA
TGTGCCAGTAGTATAGATTCGACAGACTATGGCTACACCTTC
CASSIDSTDYGYTF
>TRBV2|TRBD2|TRBJ2-2|NA
TGTGCCAGCAGTGTTTACCTAGCGGGTTCCACCGGGGAGCTGTTTTTT
CASSVYLAGSTGELFF
>TRBV30|NA|TRBJ1-2|NA
TGTGCCTGGAGGAGGCGGGTTCAAAACTATGGCTACACCTTC
CAWRRRVQNYGYTF
>TRBV19|NA|TRBJ1-3|once
TGTGCCAGTAGTTACCGAGGGGGCTCTGGAAACACCATATATTTT
CASSYRGGSGNTIYF
>TRBV15|NA|TRBJ1-2|once
TGTGCCACCAGCAGAGCCCGACAGCTTCCTGGGAGCTACACCTTC
CATSRARQLPGSYTF